Below are 12 T cell receptor beta chains sequenced from a single sample in a study of T cell responses to AZD1222 COVID-19 vaccine. Sequencing used immunoSEQ multiplex PCR; TCRdb keeps in-frame clones, though not all of them. Among 170,000 or so clones listed, about 85% were seen once. The source material was peripheral blood, sampled on day 0 of AZD1222 vaccination. The receptors originated from an adult in good health.

V usage is TRBV19 and J usage is TRBJ2-7, with 8 bases that match TRBD1. The CDR3 runs 15 residues. Losses at the gene ends were 6 bases for V and 0 bases for J; bases not matched to a gene: 7. Germline CDR1 is LNHDA and CDR2 is SQIVND (reference sequence). The DNA for the CDR3 is TGTGCCAGTAGCCACGGACAGGGAAGCTCCTACGAGCAGTACTTC. Amino acid sequence: CASSHGQGSSYEQYF.

This chain connects TRBV19 to TRBJ2-1; D is uncertain. This CDR3 has 12 amino acids. Germline lookup yields CDR1 LNHDA and CDR2 SQIVND (reference sequence). The V end lost 5 bases, the J end lost 10 bases, and 12 bases lay between the germline ends. The CDR3: CASSDKGREQFF. The CDR3, as DNA: TGTGCCAGTAGTGACAAGGGTAGGGAGCAGTTCTTC.

V usage is TRBV5-1 and J usage is TRBJ1-1; TRBD1 matches 7 bases. The CDR3 contains 11 residues. With V trimmed by 8 bases and J by 5 bases, 3 bases remained unmatched. Per the germline V gene, CDR1 is SGHRS and CDR2 is YFSETQ. The chain's CDR3 is CASGTETEAFF. CDR3 coding DNA: TGCGCCAGTGGGACAGAGACTGAAGCTTTCTTT.

The DNA for the CDR3 is TGTGCCAGCAGCTTAGAGGGGGGCACCCAGTACTTC. Protein product: CASSLEGGTQYF. The chain uses TRBV7-9 and TRBJ2-5, with D perhaps being TRBD1 or TRBD2 (6 bases each). CDR3 length: 12 amino acids. V dropped 1 base and J dropped 8 bases, with 8 bases sitting between them. CDR1 and CDR2 (germline): SEHNR, FQNEAQ (reference sequence).

The chain employs TRBV10-1 and TRBJ2-2; the match to TRBD1 covers 9 bases. V gave up 6 bases and J gave up 0 bases; unmatched junction bases: 8. Looked up from germline, CDR1 is WNHNN and CDR2 is SYGVQD (reference sequence). The CDR3 totals 17 residues. CDR3 in amino acids: CASRGGQGSSNTGELFF. In DNA, the CDR3 is TGCGCCAGCAGAGGGGGACAGGGCTCTTCGAACACCGGGGAGCTGTTTTTT.

This chain joins TRBV28 and TRBJ2-7; 14 nucleotides match TRBD2. The V gene end was trimmed by 5 bases and the J gene end by 5 bases; junction bases not matched to a gene: 8. This CDR3 comprises 16 residues. Per germline, CDR1 MDHEN and CDR2 SYDVKM. The CDR3 spells CASSGGLAGDRDEQYF. CDR3 nucleotides: TGTGCCAGCAGTGGGGGACTAGCGGGAGATCGGGACGAGCAGTACTTC.

The CDR3 sequence: CASTRNNSPLHF. DNA of the CDR3: TGTGCCAGTACCAGAAATAATTCACCCCTCCACTTT. The genes are TRBV19 and TRBJ1-6; D not resolved. Germline V CDR1 and CDR2: LNHDA, SQIVND (reference sequence). The CDR3 loop spans 12 amino acids. The germline V and J ends were trimmed by 7 bases and 5 bases, with 6 bases remaining between them.

The V and J genes are TRBV6-5 and TRBJ2-1, with 9 positions matching TRBD2. The junction had 3 bases not matched to a gene; V was cut back by 8 bases and J by 4 bases. The CDR3 has 13 amino acids. Germline V gene sequence: CDR1 MNHEY, CDR2 SVGAGI. The CDR3 protein is CASGSGRYNEQFF. The DNA of the CDR3 is TGTGCCAGCGGTAGCGGGAGATACAATGAGCAGTTCTTC.

The rearrangement joins TRBV24-1 to TRBJ2-7; the D gene could be TRBD1 or TRBD2 (5 bases each). V lost 11 bases and J lost 3, with 22 bases in between. The CDR3 has 15 amino acids. Germline-derived CDR1 and CDR2 are KGHDR and SFDVKD. The CDR3 loop is CAMTPGLPILYEQYF. The CDR3 DNA follows: TGTGCCATGACGCCGGGGCTCCCGATACTCTACGAGCAGTACTTC.

The V gene is TRBV5-1, the J gene TRBJ1-1, with D maybe TRBD1 (5 bases). V was cut by 1 base and J by 2 bases, with 15 bases left in between. The CDR3 has 16 residues. Germline CDR1 reads SGHRS; CDR2 reads YFSETQ. CDR3 nucleotides: TGCGCCAGCAGCTTGTTCTTTAGCCGGACAAACACTGAAGCTTTCTTT. Amino acid sequence: CASSLFFSRTNTEAFF. The whole variable domain, filled in from reference TRBV5-1 and TRBJ1-1, reads KAGVTQTPRYLIKTRGQQVTLSCSPISGHRSVSWYQQTPGQGLQFLFEYFSETQRNKGNFPGRFSGRQFSNSRSEMNVSTLELGDSALYLCASSLFFSRTNTEAFFGQGTRLTVV.

This clone was observed a few times. The chain uses TRBV7-8 and TRBJ1-1, with 7 bases fitting TRBD1. V trimming: 6 bases; J trimming: 2 bases; junction bases outside the gene matches: 9. Looked up from germline, CDR1 is SGHVS and CDR2 is FQNEAQ. This CDR3 comprises 15 residues. CDR3 residues: CASRAGGFVNTEAFF. DNA of the CDR3: TGTGCCAGCAGGGCAGGGGGGTTTGTAAACACTGAAGCTTTCTTT.

CDR3 region: CASRGQGNEKLFF. CDR3 DNA sequence: TGTGCCAGCCGTGGACAGGGGAATGAAAAACTGTTTTTT. The chain has TRBV28 and TRBJ1-4; 9 bases are shared with TRBD1. Germline CDR1 reads MDHEN; CDR2 reads SYDVKM. The length of the CDR3 is 13 residues. V shed 8 bases and J 5 bases; nucleotides not matched to a gene: 3.